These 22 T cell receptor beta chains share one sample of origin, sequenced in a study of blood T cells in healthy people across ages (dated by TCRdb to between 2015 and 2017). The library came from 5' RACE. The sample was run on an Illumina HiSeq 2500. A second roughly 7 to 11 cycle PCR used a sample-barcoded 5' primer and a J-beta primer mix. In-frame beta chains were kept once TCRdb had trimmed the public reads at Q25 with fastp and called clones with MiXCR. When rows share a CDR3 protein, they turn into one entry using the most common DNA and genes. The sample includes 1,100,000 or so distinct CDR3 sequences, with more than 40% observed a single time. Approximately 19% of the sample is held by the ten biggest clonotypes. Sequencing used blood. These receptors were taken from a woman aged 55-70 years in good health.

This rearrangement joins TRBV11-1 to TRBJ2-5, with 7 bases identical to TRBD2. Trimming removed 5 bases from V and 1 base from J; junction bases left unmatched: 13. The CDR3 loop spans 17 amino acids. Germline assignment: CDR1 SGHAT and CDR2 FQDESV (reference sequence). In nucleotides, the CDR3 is TGTGCCAGCAGCCTCAGTTGGGAGGGGCCTATCCAAGAGACCCAGTACTTC. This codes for CASSLSWEGPIQETQYF. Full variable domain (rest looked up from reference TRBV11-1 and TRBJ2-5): EAEVAQSPRYKITEKSQAVAFWCDPISGHATLYWYRQILGQGPELLVQFQDESVVDDSQLPKDRFSAERLKGVDSTLKIQPAELGDSAMYLCASSLSWEGPIQETQYFGPGTRLLVL.

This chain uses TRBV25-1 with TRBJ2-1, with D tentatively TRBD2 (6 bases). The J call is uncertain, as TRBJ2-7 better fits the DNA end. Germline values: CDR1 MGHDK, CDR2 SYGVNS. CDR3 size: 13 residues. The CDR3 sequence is CASCRDSYNEQYF. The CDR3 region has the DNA TGTGCCAGCTGTAGGGACTCCTACAATGAGCAGTACTTC.

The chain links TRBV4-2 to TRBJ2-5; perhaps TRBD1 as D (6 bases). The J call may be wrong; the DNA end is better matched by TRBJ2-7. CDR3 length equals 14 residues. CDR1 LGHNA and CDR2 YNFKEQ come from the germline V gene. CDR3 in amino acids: CASSQGDRTYEQYF. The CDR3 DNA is TGTGCCAGCAGCCAAGGTGACAGGACCTACGAGCAGTACTTC.

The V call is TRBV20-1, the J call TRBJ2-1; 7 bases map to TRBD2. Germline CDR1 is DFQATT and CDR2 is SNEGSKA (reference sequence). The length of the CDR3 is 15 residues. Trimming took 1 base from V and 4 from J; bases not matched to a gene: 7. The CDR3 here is CSARGLAEDYNEQFF. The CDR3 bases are TGCAGTGCTAGAGGACTAGCTGAGGATTACAATGAGCAGTTCTTC.

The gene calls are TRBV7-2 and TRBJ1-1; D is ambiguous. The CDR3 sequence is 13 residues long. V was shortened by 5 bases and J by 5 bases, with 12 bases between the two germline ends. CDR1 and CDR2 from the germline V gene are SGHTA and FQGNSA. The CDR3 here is CASSAISGTEAFF. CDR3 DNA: TGTGCCAGCAGCGCCATTAGTGGGACTGAAGCTTTCTTT. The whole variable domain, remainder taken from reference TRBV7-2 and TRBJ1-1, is GAGVSQSPSNKVTEKGKDVELRCDPISGHTALYWYRQSLGQGLEFLIYFQGNSAPDKSGLPSDRFSAERTGGSVSTLTIQRTQQEDSAVYLCASSAISGTEAFFGQGTRLTVV.

CDR3 amino acids: CASSQAPYVDTQYF. CDR3 nucleotides: TGTGCCAGCAGCCAAGCCCCCTACGTGGATACGCAGTATTTT. V is TRBV3-1 and J is TRBJ2-3; D is ambiguous. Germline CDR1 LGHDT, CDR2 YNNKEL (reference sequence). The CDR3 extends over 14 amino acids. The V and J ends lost 1 base and 6 bases respectively, with 11 bases between them.

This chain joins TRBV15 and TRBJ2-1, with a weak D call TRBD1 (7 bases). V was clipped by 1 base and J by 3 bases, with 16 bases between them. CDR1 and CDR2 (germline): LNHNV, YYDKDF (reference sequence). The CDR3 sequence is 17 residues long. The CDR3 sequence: CATSRGVGQGGYNEQFF. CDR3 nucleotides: TGTGCCACCAGCAGAGGAGTCGGTCAGGGGGGCTACAATGAGCAGTTCTTC.

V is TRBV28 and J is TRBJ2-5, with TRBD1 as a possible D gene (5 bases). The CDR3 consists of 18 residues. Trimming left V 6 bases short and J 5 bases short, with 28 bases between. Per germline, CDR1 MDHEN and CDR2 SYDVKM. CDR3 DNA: TGTGCCAGCAGCTGTGACAGCTGCGAACCCCTCGTAACGGAGACCCAGTACTTC. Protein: CASSCDSCEPLVTETQYF.

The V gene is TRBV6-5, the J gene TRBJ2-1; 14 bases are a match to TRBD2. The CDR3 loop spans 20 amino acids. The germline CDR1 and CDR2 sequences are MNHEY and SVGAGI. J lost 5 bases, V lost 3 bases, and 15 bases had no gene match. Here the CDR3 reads CASSYVKGTSGRVGHNEQFF. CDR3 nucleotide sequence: TGTGCCAGCAGTTATGTAAAAGGGACTAGCGGGAGAGTAGGGCACAATGAGCAGTTCTTC.

The CDR3 bases are TGTGCCAGCTCACCAGTCCGGGGAGGGGAGCAGTTCTTC. It translates to CASSPVRGGEQFF. This chain joins TRBV18 and TRBJ2-1, with TRBD2 matching 7 bases. Trimming removed 2 bases from V and 10 bases from J; junction bases left unmatched: 5. The V gene's germline CDR1 is KGHSH and CDR2 LQKENI. The CDR3 totals 13 residues.

The CDR3 region is CASSSTQEGLTDTQYF. In DNA form, the CDR3 reads TGTGCCAGCAGCTCCACCCAGGAGGGACTCACAGATACGCAGTATTTT. The genes are TRBV11-3 and TRBJ2-3, with a weak D call TRBD2 (6 bases). The CDR3 extends over 16 amino acids. The germline gives CDR1 SGHNT, CDR2 YENEEA. Trimming removed 4 bases at V and 2 bases at J, with 16 bases between.

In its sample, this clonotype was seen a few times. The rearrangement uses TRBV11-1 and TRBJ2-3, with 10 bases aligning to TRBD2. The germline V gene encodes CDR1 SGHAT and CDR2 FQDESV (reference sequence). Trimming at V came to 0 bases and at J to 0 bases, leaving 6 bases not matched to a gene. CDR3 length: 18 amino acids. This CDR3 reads CASSLAPRTSGSTDTQYF. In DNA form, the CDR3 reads TGTGCCAGCAGCTTAGCGCCCCGGACTAGCGGTAGCACAGATACGCAGTATTTT.

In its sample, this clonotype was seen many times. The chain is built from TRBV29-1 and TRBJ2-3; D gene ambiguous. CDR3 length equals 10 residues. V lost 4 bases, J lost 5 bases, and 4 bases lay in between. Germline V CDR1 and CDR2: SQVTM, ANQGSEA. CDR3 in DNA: TGCAGCGTTGGGTTAGATACGCAGTATTTT. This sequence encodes CSVGLDTQYF.

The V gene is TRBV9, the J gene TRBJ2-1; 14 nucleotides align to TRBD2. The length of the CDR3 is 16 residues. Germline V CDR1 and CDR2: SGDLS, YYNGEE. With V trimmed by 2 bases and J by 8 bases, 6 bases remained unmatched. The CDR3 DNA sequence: TGTGCCAGCAGCGTCGGACTAGCGGGAGGTAATGATGAGCAGTTCTTC. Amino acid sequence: CASSVGLAGGNDEQFF.

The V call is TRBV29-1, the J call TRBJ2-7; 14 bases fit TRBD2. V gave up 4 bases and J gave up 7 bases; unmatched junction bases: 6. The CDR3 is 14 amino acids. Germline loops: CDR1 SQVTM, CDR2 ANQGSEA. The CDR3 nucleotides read TGCAGCGTTGGGGGACTAGCGGGAGTCAATGAGCAGTACTTC. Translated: CSVGGLAGVNEQYF.

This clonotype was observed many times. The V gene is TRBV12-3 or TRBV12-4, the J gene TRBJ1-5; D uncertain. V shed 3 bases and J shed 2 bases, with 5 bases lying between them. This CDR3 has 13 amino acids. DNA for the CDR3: TGTGCCAGCAGTTTGGCAGGCAATCAGCCCCAGCATTTT. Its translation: CASSLAGNQPQHF.

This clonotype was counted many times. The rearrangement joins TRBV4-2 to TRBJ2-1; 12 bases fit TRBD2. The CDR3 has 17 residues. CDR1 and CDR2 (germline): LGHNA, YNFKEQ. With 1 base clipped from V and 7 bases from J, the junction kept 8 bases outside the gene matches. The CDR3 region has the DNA TGTGCCAGCAGCCAAGGTTCGACTAGCGGGAGTGGAAATGAGCAGTTCTTC. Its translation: CASSQGSTSGSGNEQFF.

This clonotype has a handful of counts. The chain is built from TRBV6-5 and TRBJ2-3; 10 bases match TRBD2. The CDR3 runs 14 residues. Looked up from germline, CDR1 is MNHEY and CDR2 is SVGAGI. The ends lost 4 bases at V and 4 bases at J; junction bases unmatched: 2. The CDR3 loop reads CASSWGTSADTQYF. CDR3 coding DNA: TGTGCCAGCAGTTGGGGGACTAGCGCAGATACGCAGTATTTT.

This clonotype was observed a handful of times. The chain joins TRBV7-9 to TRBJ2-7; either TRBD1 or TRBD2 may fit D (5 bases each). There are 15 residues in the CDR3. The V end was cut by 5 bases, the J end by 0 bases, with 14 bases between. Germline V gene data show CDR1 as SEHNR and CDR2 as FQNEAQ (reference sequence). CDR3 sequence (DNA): TGTGCCAGCAGCCCCCGGGACGGGATCTCCTACGAGCAGTACTTC. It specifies CASSPRDGISYEQYF. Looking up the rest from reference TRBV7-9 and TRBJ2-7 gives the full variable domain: DTGVSQNPRHKITKRGQNVTFRCDPISEHNRLYWYRQTLGQGPEFLTYFQNEAQLEKSRLLSDRFSAERPKGSFSTLEIQRTEQGDSAMYLCASSPRDGISYEQYFGPGTRLTVT.

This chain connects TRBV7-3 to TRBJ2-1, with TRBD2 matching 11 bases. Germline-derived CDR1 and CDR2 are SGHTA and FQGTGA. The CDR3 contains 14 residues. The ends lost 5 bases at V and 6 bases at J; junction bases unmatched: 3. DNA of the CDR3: TGTGCCAGCAGCCCTAGCGGGAGGCCCAATGAGCAGTTCTTC. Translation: CASSPSGRPNEQFF.

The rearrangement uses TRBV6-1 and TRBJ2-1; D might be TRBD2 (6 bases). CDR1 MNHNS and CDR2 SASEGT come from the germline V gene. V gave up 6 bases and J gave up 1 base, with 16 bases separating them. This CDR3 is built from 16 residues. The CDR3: CASRSLLALSYNEQFF. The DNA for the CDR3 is TGTGCCAGCAGATCCCTGCTAGCGCTTTCCTACAATGAGCAGTTCTTC.

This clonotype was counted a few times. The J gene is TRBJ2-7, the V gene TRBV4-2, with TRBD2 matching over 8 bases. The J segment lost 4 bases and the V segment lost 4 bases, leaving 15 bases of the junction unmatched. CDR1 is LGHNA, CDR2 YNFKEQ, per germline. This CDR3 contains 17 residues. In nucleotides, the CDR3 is TGTGCCAGCAGCCTCTCCTCGTCGAGCGGGAGTCTATACGAGCAGTACTTC. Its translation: CASSLSSSSGSLYEQYF.